The clone carrying this T cell receptor (beta chain) was observed a few times. The sample originates from a study of cytomegalovirus exposure and HLA in healthy donors. The CDR3 has 13 amino acids. Per germline, CDR1 SGHAT and CDR2 FQNNGV. V shed 3 bases and J shed 1 base, with 6 bases lying between them. Assay: immunoSEQ multiplex PCR; the TCRdb copy retains only in-frame clones and omits some. In the table there are 40,000 to 55,000 clones, roughly 88% of which are singletons. Sequenced input: PBMCs. The chain couples TRBV11-2 to TRBJ1-1, with D unresolved. The TCR was taken from a woman aged 25-40 years in good health and CMV-seronegative. In DNA, the CDR3 is TGTGCCAGCAGCTTCGTACAGAACACTGAAGCTTTCTTT. This encodes CASSFVQNTEAFF.